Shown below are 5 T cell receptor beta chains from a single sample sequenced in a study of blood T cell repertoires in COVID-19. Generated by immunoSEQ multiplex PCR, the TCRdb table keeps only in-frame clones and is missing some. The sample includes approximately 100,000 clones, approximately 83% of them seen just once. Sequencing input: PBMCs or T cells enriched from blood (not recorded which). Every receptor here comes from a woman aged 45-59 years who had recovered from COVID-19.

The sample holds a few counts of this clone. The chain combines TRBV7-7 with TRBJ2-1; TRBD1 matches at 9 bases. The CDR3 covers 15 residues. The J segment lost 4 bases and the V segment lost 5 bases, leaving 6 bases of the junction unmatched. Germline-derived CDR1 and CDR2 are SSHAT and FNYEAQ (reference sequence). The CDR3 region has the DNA TGTGCCAGCAGCCCTTCCGGGACAGGGTACAATGAGCAGTTCTTC. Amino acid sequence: CASSPSGTGYNEQFF.

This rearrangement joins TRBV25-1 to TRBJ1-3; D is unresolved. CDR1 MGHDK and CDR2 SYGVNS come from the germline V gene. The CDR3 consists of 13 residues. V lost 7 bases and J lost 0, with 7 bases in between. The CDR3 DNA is TGTGCCAGCAAGCATGCCTCTGGAAACACCATATATTTT. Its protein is CASKHASGNTIYF.

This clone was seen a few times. CDR3 sequence reads: CASSFGSLAEGETQYF. The CDR3 DNA reads TGTGCCAGCAGCTTTGGTTCGCTAGCGGAGGGGGAGACCCAGTACTTC. The V and J genes are TRBV7-3 and TRBJ2-5; 7 bases are a match to TRBD2. The CDR3 has 16 residues. Trimming took 3 bases from V and 5 from J; bases not matched to a gene: 12. Germline V CDR1 and CDR2: SGHTA, FQGTGA.

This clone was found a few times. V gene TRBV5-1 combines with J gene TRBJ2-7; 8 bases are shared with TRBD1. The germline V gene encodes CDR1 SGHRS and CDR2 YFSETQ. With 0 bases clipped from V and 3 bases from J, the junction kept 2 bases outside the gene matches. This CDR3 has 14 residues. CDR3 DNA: TGCGCCAGCAGCTTGGACAGGGGGGACTACGAGCAGTACTTC. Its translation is CASSLDRGDYEQYF. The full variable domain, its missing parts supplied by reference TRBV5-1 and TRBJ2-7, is KAGVTQTPRYLIKTRGQQVTLSCSPISGHRSVSWYQQTPGQGLQFLFEYFSETQRNKGNFPGRFSGRQFSNSRSEMNVSTLELGDSALYLCASSLDRGDYEQYFGPGTRLTVT.

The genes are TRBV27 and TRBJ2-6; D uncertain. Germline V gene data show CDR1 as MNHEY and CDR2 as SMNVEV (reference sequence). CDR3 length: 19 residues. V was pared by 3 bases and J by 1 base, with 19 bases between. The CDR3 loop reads CASSFLPLTLTSGANVLTF. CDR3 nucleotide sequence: TGTGCCAGCAGTTTTTTACCTCTAACTCTAACTTCTGGGGCCAACGTCCTGACTTTC.